These 13 T cell receptor beta chains originate from one sample sequenced in a study of regulatory T cells in long-lasting Graves disease. Arm-PCR of CDR3 regions and iRepertoire HTBI primers were used to build TCR beta libraries. One entry per CDR3 protein, called by TCRdb with MiXCR from the multiplex PCR reads. The sample lists 700,000 or so distinct CDR3 sequences; about 30% were seen once. Time point given: persistent/refractory GD, antithyroid drugs over 5 years with positive TRAb. RNA isolated from PBMCs was used to make the TCR library. The sequenced sample was peripheral blood mononuclear cells (PBMCs), obtained when the disease was refractory, from a patient treated with antithyroid drugs. All receptors derive from a female donor with Graves disease.

In its sample, this clonotype was seen many times. This rearrangement joins TRBV6-1 to TRBJ2-7, with D unclear. This CDR3 comprises 16 residues. Trimming pared 7 bases from V and 2 bases from J, leaving 21 bases between. The germline gives CDR1 MNHNS, CDR2 SASEGT. The CDR3 spells CASTLDWALGTYEQYF. For the CDR3, the DNA is TGTGCCAGCACTCTCGATTGGGCCCTCGGCACCTACGAGCAGTACTTC.

The rearrangement uses TRBV29-1 and TRBJ1-2; D uncertain. The germline V gene encodes CDR1 SQVTM and CDR2 ANQGSEA. The CDR3 spans 15 residues. With 1 base removed from V and 5 bases from J, the gap between germline ends came to 17 bases. DNA of the CDR3: TGCAGCGTTGAAGCCCAAAGACTGGAGATATATGGCTACACCTTC. Residues: CSVEAQRLEIYGYTF.

The gene calls are TRBV7-9 and TRBJ1-1; the D gene is possibly TRBD1 (6 bases). The CDR3 is 13 amino acids. Looked up from germline, CDR1 is SEHNR and CDR2 is FQNEAQ (reference sequence). V dropped 7 bases and J dropped 4 bases, with 13 bases sitting between them. For the CDR3, the DNA is TGTGCCAGCACCTCACAGGGTTTCACTGAAGCTTTCTTT. The encoded protein is CASTSQGFTEAFF.

The V and J genes are TRBV10-2 and TRBJ1-2; D unresolved. Germline V gene lookup returns CDR1 WSHSY and CDR2 SAAADI. This CDR3 comprises 14 residues. Trimming shortened V by 3 bases and J by 1 base, and 9 bases separated the two germline ends. The CDR3 coding sequence is TGCGCCAGCAGTGACATGGCTTTTAACTATGGCTACACCTTC. Protein sequence: CASSDMAFNYGYTF.

The chain carries TRBV10-1 and TRBJ2-4; tentative D call: TRBD1 (6 bases). The CDR3 is 16 residues long. Between the trimmed V and J ends, which lost 6 bases and 1 base, there was a span of 16 bases. CDR1 and CDR2 (germline): WNHNN, SYGVQD (reference sequence). CDR3 bases: TGCGCCAGCAGCGATACAGGGAGCTTTGCCAAAAACATTCAGTACTTC. Translation: CASSDTGSFAKNIQYF.

The gene calls are TRBV12-3 or TRBV12-4 and TRBJ2-7, with 9 bases fitting TRBD2. This CDR3 region has 17 residues. V lost 6 bases, J lost 1 base, and 13 bases stayed unmatched. The CDR3 spells CASSTAGTSYRSYEQYF. The CDR3 nucleotides read TGTGCCAGCAGCACTGCCGGGACTAGCTATAGGTCCTACGAGCAGTACTTC.

The genes are TRBV29-1 and TRBJ2-7, with D possibly called TRBD1 or TRBD2 (5 bases each). The CDR3 loop spans 15 amino acids. Germline CDR1 and CDR2: SQVTM and ANQGSEA. With 6 bases removed from V and 0 bases from J, the gap between germline ends came to 18 bases. The CDR3 sequence: CSVTPAGTLSYEQYF. CDR3 DNA sequence: TGCAGCGTCACGCCCGCCGGGACCCTCTCCTACGAGCAGTACTTC.

The chain has TRBV5-1 and TRBJ1-2; 9 positions agree with TRBD1. The CDR3 is 14 amino acids. The V gene's germline CDR1 is SGHRS and CDR2 YFSETQ. J lost 5 bases, V lost 0 bases, and 2 bases had no gene match. The CDR3 protein is CASSLDGQGYGYTF. The DNA for the CDR3 is TGCGCCAGCAGCTTGGATGGACAGGGGTATGGCTACACCTTC.

In its sample, this clonotype was seen a few times. J is TRBJ1-5 and V is TRBV6-2 or TRBV6-3, with 7 bases matching TRBD1. The length of the CDR3 is 13 residues. V lost 10 bases to trimming and J lost 2 bases; unmatched junction nucleotides: 5. Germline-derived CDR1 and CDR2 are MNHEY and SVGEGT. In nucleotides, the CDR3 is TGTGCCACCCAGGGGGGCGGCAATCAGCCCCAGCATTTT. Translating it yields CATQGGGNQPQHF.

This clonotype was detected ten times or more. This chain joins TRBV12-3 or TRBV12-4 and TRBJ2-4; D is perhaps TRBD2 (5 bases). CDR3 length: 15 residues. The V gene lost 6 bases and the J gene lost 1 base, with 13 bases spanning the gap. This CDR3 reads CASRSGWRAKNIQYF. CDR3 DNA: TGTGCCAGCAGGTCCGGATGGAGGGCCAAAAACATTCAGTACTTC.

This clonotype has a count of ten or more. The gene calls are TRBV27 and TRBJ1-6, with a tentative D call TRBD1 (6 bases). The CDR3 has 14 amino acids. V shed 2 bases and J shed 4 bases, with 6 bases lying between them. CDR1 is MNHEY and CDR2 is SMNVEV in the germline V gene (reference sequence). DNA for the CDR3: TGTGCCAGCAGTTTAAGGGGGTATAATTCACCCCTCCACTTT. Its protein product is CASSLRGYNSPLHF.

This clonotype was seen ten or more times. This chain uses TRBV28 with TRBJ1-2, with 9 bases lining up with TRBD1. The ends lost 3 bases at V and 14 bases at J; junction bases unmatched: 16. Germline loops: CDR1 MDHEN, CDR2 SYDVKM. The CDR3 has 15 residues. The CDR3 nucleotides are TGTGCCAGCAGTTTGATCGCACCGGGACAGGGCTTTGTGACCTTC. Protein sequence: CASSLIAPGQGFVTF.

This clonotype showed up many times. The V gene is TRBV12-5, the J gene TRBJ2-5; 11 bases are a match to TRBD2. The CDR3 extends over 19 amino acids. Germline assignment: CDR1 LGHNT and CDR2 FRNRAP. With V trimmed by 0 bases and J by 4 bases, 13 bases remained unmatched. CDR3 region: CASGLVLGHRLAGGETQYF. In DNA, the CDR3 is TGTGCTAGTGGTTTGGTACTCGGGCATCGGCTAGCGGGAGGAGAGACCCAGTACTTC.